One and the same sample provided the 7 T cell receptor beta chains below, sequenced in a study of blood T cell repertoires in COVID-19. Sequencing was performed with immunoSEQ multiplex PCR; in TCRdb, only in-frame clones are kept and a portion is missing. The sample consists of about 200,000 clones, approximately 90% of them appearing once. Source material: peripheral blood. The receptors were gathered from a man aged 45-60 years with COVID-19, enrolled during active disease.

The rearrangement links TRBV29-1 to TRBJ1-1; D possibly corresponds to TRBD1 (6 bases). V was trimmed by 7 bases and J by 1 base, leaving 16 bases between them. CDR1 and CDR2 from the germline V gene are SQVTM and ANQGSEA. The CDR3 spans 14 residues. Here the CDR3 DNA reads TGCAGCGCCCGAAGGGGGGGCTCGAACACTGAAGCTTTCTTT. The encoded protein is CSARRGGSNTEAFF.

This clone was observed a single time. The CDR3 reads CASSYGGGEAFF. The DNA for the CDR3 is TGTGCCAGCAGTTACGGGGGGGGTGAAGCTTTCTTT. V gene TRBV6-5 combines with J gene TRBJ1-1; tentative D call: TRBD1 (5 bases). This CDR3 region has 12 residues. V shed 2 bases and J shed 7 bases, with 8 bases lying between them. Germline V gene data show CDR1 as MNHEY and CDR2 as SVGAGI.

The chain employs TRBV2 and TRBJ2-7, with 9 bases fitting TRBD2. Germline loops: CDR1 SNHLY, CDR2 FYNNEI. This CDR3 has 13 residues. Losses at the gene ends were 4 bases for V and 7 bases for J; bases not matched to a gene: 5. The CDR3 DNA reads TGTGCCAGCAGTGGGGGACTAGCTGGTGAGCAGTACTTC. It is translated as CASSGGLAGEQYF. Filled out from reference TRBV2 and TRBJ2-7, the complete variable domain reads EPEVTQTPSHQVTQMGQEVILRCVPISNHLYFYWYRQILGQKVEFLVSFYNNEISEKSEIFDDQFSVERPDGSNFTLKIRSTKLEDSAMYFCASSGGLAGEQYFGPGTRLTVT.

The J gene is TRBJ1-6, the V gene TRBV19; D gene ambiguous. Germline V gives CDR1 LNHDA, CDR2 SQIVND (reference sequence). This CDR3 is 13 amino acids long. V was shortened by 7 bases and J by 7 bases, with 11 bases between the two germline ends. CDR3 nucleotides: TGTGCCAGTAAGGAGGAGGCAAATTCACCCCTCCACTTT. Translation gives CASKEEANSPLHF.

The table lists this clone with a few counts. CDR3 nucleotides: TGTGCCAGCAGCCGTCAGGGGGGTTCACCCCTCCACTTT. Translating it yields CASSRQGGSPLHF. The chain couples TRBV7-8 to TRBJ1-6, with 7 nucleotides matching TRBD1. Germline V gives CDR1 SGHVS, CDR2 FQNEAQ. V shed 5 bases, J shed 9 bases, and the junction held 4 bases outside the gene matches. CDR3 length equals 13 residues.

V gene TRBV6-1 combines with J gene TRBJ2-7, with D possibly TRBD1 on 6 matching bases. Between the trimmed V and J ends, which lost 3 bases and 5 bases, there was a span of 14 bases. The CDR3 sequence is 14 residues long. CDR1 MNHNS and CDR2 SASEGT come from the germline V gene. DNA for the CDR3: TGTGCCAGCAGTGACGGGCAGGGGACAAACGAGCAGTACTTC. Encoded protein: CASSDGQGTNEQYF.

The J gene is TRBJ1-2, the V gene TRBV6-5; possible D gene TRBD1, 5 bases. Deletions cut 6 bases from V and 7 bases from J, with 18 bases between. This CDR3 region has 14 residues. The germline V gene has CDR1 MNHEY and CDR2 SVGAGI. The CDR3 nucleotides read TGTGCCAGCAGCGATGGAAAGGGGTTAACTGGCTACACCTTC. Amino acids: CASSDGKGLTGYTF.